This T cell receptor beta chain was retrieved from a study of long-term antiretroviral therapy in people with HIV (dated by TCRdb to 2022 to 2024). For context, the study as a whole: The earliest samples were collected approximately a decade before the 2015 WHO recommendation for immediate ART, a period when ART was typically delayed until CD4 counts fell. A retrospective serial study tested whether ART initiation and durable HIV suppression were associated with changes in peripheral blood TRB repertoire composition and diversity. The cohort contributed over 150 cryopreserved PBMC samples from 30 adults with confirmed HIV infection, collected serially over a mean of about 6 years (range 1-12). Among the 25 to 30 participants with HIV, approximately 10 were female. Test extractions of a monoclonal T-cell line alongside some 36 polyclonal samples showed no cross-contamination during QIAcube processing. Study-level results and caveats: Starting ART was linked to a significant rise in TRB diversity, yet even with long-term ART the diversity remained significantly lower than in transplant donor controls. Because pre-ART samples had limited cell numbers, unsorted PBMC were profiled rather than sorted CD4+ and CD8+ T cells. At every time point, the repertoire was dominated by expanded TRB clones first identified before ART initiation, although this dominance fluctuated and, in many PLHIV, declined after ART. HIV repertoires had narrower CDR3 length ranges than controls, and the network structure suggested an antigen-experienced repertoire that shifted only slightly toward naive after ART. Inferences about post-ART repertoire changes are limited because no data were available on ART adherence, viral resistance or therapy changes. Samples dated from the mid-2000s to the late 2010s, and the ART regimens used may be less effective than current ones. Because PBMC availability was limited, only the TCR beta chain was sequenced, with no alpha chain pairing.

Remarks on this clone: The antigen this receptor binds is unknown. No base quality information exists; no much larger clone differs at one position.

Relative to germline, V is missing 5 bases and J is missing 5 bases, with 4 bases of the junction outside any gene match. Counted from cysteine to phenylalanine, this CDR3 has 13 amino acids. Just the 39-base CDR3 DNA is kept, in frame starting at base 1. The CDR1 and CDR2 encoded by the germline V gene (reference sequence) are MNHEY and SMNVEV. The immunoSEQ hsTCRB v3.0 assay was used at survey level resolution to sequence the TRB variable region. A depth of about 40,000-50,000 T-cell genomes per sample was targeted for TRB sequencing. An Illumina MiSeq with a v3 150-cycle kit was used to sequence the pooled TRB libraries. The original pipeline was this. Repertoire analysis ran in R within a reproducible Nextflow workflow covering QC, data transformation and analysis. LymphoSeq2, an R package for exploring AIRR-Seq data, was used to implement the custom analyses. A handful of samples that produced fewer than 5000 total TRB sequences were removed, so 188 HIV repertoires were analyzed. Among the roughly 200 retained HIV repertoires, 55 to 60 were collected before ART initiation and 129 after ART initiation. Repertoires were downsampled to 5000 TRB nucleotide sequences, and summary statistics were averaged over 100 downsampling iterations. Only TRB sequences with CDR3 regions of at least seven amino acids were retained for analysis. A Shannon entropy-derived clonality score and the Gini coefficient were used to measure diversity. In the repertoire networks, any two of the top 5000 CDR3 amino acid sequences were connected whenever the two sequences differed by an edit distance of one. Antigen specificity groups and MHC restriction were predicted for TRB CDR3 amino acid sequences with GLIPH2. To flag known associations with CMV, EBV, HIV or tissue antigens, CDR3 amino acid sequences were compared against VDJdb and McPAS-TCR. Pre-ART, post-ART and control groups were compared with Wilcoxon signed-rank tests and Holm-Bonferroni correction. Sourced from immuneACCESS, this table was stored by TCRdb with only in-frame sequences that have V and J called. A share of the clones is absent; for the studies checked, an unresolved V gene accounts for under half, and the remainder has no known explanation. V, J and clone size are those of that table, while D and trimming were read from the DNA. The sample includes around 40,000 clones, with 70% to 90% observed a single time. Of the sample, about 10% falls within the top ten clones.

Inclusion was restricted to participants for whom at least one PBMC sample before ART initiation and at least two post-ART samples were available. Treatment was received in the United States of America by all participants with HIV. Before DNA extraction, cryopreserved samples of about 0.95-10 million PBMC were thawed and washed. At the time of the earliest PBMC sample, participants with HIV were aged between roughly 23 and 60 years. Each participant contributed PBMC samples from 1-4 timepoints before ART initiation and 2-8 timepoints after ART initiation, with a median of 7 samples. For every participant, serial HIV viral load, CD4+ T-cell count, ART history and demographic data were obtained. Genomic DNA was extracted from unsorted PBMC with a Qiagen kit on a QIAcube, with processing performed in batches of 12 samples.

Sequencing was performed on unsorted PBMCs, taken 2.2 years after starting antiretroviral therapy. The rearranged chain carries TRBV27 and TRBJ1-1; TRBD1 lines up with 8 middle nucleotides. This sequence was found in a man aged 18 to 29 with HIV. The CDR3 here reads CASSLWTGTEAFF. The DNA is as follows: TGTGCCAGCAGTCTATGGACAGGGACTGAAGCTTTCTTT.